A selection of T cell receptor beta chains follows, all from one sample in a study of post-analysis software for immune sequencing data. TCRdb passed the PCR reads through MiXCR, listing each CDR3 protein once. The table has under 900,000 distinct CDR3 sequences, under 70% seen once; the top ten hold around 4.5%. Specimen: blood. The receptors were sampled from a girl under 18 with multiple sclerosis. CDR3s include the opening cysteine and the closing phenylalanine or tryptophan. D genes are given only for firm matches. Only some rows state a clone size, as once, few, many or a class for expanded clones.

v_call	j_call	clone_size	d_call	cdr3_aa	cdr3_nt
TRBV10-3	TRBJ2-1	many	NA	CATRLRREANEQFF	TGTGCCACGCGTTTGAGGAGGGAGGCCAATGAGCAGTTCTTC
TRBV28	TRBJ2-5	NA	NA	CASNPRQVTQETQYF	TGTGCCAGCAATCCACGACAAGTTACACAAGAGACCCAGTACTTC
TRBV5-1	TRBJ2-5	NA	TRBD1	CASSLQGAAETQYF	TGCGCCAGCAGCTTGCAGGGGGCGGCGGAGACCCAGTACTTC
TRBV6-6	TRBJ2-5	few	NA	CASSYGQTQYF	TGTGCCAGCAGTTACGGCCAGACCCAGTACTTC
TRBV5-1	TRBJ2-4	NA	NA	CASSPDLDIQYF	TGCGCCAGCAGCCCCGACTTGGACATTCAGTACTTC
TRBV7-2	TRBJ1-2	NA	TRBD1	CASSPGGGGAYGYTF	TGTGCCAGCAGCCCCGGGGGAGGGGGCGCCTATGGCTACACCTTC
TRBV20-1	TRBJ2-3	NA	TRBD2	CSASPREGVWVQDTQYF	TGCAGTGCTAGCCCTCGGGAGGGGGTTTGGGTTCAAGATACGCAGTATTTT
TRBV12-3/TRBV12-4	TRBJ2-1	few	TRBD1	CASSGTGREQFF	TGTGCCAGCAGCGGGACAGGGAGGGAGCAGTTCTTC
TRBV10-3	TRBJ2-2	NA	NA	CAISVSLDTGELFF	TGTGCCATCAGTGTGTCTTTAGACACCGGGGAGCTGTTTTTT
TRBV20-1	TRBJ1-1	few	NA	CSAPYGSNTEAFF	TGCAGTGCCCCATACGGGAGTAACACTGAAGCTTTCTTT
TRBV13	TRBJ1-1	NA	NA	CASSPRQSKNTEAFF	TGTGCCAGCAGCCCCCGACAGAGCAAGAACACTGAAGCTTTCTTT
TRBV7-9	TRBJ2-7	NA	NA	CASSQTLYEQYF	TGTGCCAGCAGCCAGACTCTCTACGAGCAGTACTTC
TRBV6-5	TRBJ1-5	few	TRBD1	CASRPRTGGYNQPQHF	TGTGCCAGCAGACCACGGACAGGGGGCTACAATCAGCCCCAGCATTTT
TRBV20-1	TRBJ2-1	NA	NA	CSARGPLNGSSYNEQFF	TGCAGTGCTAGAGGCCCCCTCAACGGGAGCTCCTACAATGAGCAGTTCTTC
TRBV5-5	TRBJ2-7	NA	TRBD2	CASSSRTSFDEQYF	TGTGCCAGCAGCTCTCGGACTAGCTTCGACGAGCAGTACTTC
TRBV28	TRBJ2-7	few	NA	CASSSLGGSYEQYF	TGCGCCAGCAGCAGCCTGGGGGGCTCCTACGAGCAGTACTTC
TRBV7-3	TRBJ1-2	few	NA	CASSSGAGGYTF	TGTGCCAGCAGCTCCGGGGCGGGCGGCTACACCTTC
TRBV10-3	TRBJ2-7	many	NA	CAISESGQSYEQYF	TGTGCCATCAGTGAGTCGGGGCAGTCCTACGAGCAGTACTTC
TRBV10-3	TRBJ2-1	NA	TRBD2	CAVRGTSEFF	TGTGCCGTGAGAGGGACTAGCGAGTTCTTC
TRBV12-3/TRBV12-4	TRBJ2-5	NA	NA	CASSPADRETQYF	TGTGCCAGCAGCCCTGCGGATCGAGAGACCCAGTACTTC
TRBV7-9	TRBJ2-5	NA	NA	CASSRVLGAQETQYF	TGTGCCAGCAGCCGCGTCCTGGGGGCTCAAGAGACCCAGTACTTC
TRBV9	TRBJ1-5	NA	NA	CASSNDERQPQHF	TGTGCCAGCAGCAATGACGAGCGTCAGCCCCAGCATTTT
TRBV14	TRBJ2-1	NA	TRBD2	CASSQRLAGGNNEQFF	TGTGCCAGCAGCCAACGACTAGCGGGAGGTAACAATGAGCAGTTCTTC
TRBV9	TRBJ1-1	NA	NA	CASSVSGSNTEAFF	TGTGCCAGCAGCGTATCAGGGTCGAACACTGAAGCTTTCTTT
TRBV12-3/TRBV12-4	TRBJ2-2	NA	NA	CASSYTGTKTGELFF	TGTGCCAGCAGTTACACAGGGACGAAAACCGGGGAGCTGTTTTTT